This T cell receptor (beta chain) was captured by sequencing in a study of blood T cells in healthy people across ages. A second PCR of about 7 to 12 cycles used a sample-barcoded 5' primer and a J-beta primer mix. TCRdb recomputed calls from the 5' RACE reads with MiXCR, one row per CDR3 protein. The table includes approximately 880,000 distinct CDR3 sequences, about 48% detected once. Germline CDR1 is DFQATT and CDR2 is SNEGSKA (reference sequence). The ends lost 4 bases at V and 3 bases at J; junction bases unmatched: 4. The CDR3 loop spans 13 amino acids. Russia was home to the donors, healthy Caucasian individuals aged roughly 6 to 100. Per sample, a minimum of 6 million PBMCs were isolated.

This TCR was sampled from a man aged 25 to 45 in good health. The genes are TRBV20-1 and TRBJ1-2, with 8 bases that match TRBD1. The sample comprised blood. CDR3 sequence (DNA): TGCAGTGCTACAGGGACAGGCCACTATGGCTACACCTTC. Translation gives CSATGTGHYGYTF.